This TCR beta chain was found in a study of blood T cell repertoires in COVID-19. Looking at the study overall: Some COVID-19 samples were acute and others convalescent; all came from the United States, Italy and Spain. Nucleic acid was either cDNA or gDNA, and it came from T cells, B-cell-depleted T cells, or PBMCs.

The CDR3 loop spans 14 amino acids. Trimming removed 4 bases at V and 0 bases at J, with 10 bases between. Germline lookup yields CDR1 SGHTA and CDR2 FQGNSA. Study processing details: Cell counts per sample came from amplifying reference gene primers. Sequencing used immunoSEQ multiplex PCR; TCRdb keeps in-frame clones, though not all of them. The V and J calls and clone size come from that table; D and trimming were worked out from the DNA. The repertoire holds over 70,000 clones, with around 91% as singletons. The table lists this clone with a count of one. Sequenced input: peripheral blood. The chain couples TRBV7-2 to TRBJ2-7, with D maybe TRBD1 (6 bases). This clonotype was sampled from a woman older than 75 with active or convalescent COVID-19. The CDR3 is CASSSGDTSYEQYF. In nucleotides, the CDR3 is TGTGCCAGCAGCTCTGGGGACACCTCCTACGAGCAGTACTTC.